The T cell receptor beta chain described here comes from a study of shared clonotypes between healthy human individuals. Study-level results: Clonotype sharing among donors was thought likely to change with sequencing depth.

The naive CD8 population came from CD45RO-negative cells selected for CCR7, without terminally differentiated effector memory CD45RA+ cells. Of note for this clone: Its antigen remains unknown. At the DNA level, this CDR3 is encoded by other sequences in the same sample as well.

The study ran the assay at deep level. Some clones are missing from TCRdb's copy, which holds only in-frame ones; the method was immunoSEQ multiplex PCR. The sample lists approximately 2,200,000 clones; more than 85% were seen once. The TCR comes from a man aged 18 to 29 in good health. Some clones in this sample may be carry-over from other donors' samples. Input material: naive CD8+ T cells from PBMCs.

In nucleotides, the CDR3 is TGCGCCAGCAGCTTGGTGGGCGGGAGCTCCTACGAGCAGTACTTC. It translates to CASSLVGGSSYEQYF. V usage is TRBV5-1 and J usage is TRBJ2-7, with 7 bases that match TRBD2. The CDR3 sequence is 15 residues long. Trimming took 0 bases from V and 0 from J; bases not matched to a gene: 3. The germline gives CDR1 SGHRS, CDR2 YFSETQ. The entire variable domain, with the rest obtained from reference TRBV5-1 and TRBJ2-7, is as follows: KAGVTQTPRYLIKTRGQQVTLSCSPISGHRSVSWYQQTPGQGLQFLFEYFSETQRNKGNFPGRFSGRQFSNSRSEMNVSTLELGDSALYLCASSLVGGSSYEQYFGPGTRLTVT.